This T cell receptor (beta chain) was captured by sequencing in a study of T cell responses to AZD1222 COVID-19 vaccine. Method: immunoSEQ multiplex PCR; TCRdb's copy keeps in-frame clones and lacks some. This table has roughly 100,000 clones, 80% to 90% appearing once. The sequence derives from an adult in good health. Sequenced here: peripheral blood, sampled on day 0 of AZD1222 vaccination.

The CDR3 loop is CSANAVQGYEQYF. Written as DNA, the CDR3 is TGCAGCGCTAATGCGGTACAGGGCTACGAGCAGTACTTC. This rearrangement joins TRBV29-1 to TRBJ2-7, with D tentatively TRBD1 (6 bases). This CDR3 is 13 amino acids long. Deletions cut 7 bases from V and 3 bases from J, with 16 bases between. The germline gives CDR1 SQVTM, CDR2 ANQGSEA.